Below, 25 T cell receptor beta chains from the same sample are listed, as sequenced in a study of shared clonotypes between healthy human individuals. CD8 cells classed as naive were CD45RO-negative and positively selected for CCR7, excluding terminally differentiated effector memory CD45RA+ cells. TCRdb keeps only in-frame clones here, not all; method: immunoSEQ multiplex PCR. The sample consists of some 2 million clones, approximately 94% of them appearing once. Sequenced sample: naive CD8+ T cells sorted from blood. These receptors originate from a young man in good health.

The gene calls are TRBV4-3 and TRBJ1-1, with D hard to call. Germline CDR1 reads LGHNA; CDR2 reads YSLEER. Between the trimmed V and J ends, which lost 0 bases and 5 bases, there was a span of 13 bases. The CDR3 extends over 15 amino acids. For the CDR3, the DNA is TGCGCCAGCAGCCAAGACGTGGGCGCGGGGACTGAAGCTTTCTTT. It translates to CASSQDVGAGTEAFF.

The CDR3 DNA follows: TGTGCCAGCAGTTTACCCCAGGGGGCCCCTGCTTATCAGCCCCAGCATTTT. Its translation: CASSLPQGAPAYQPQHF. This sequence joins TRBV28 and TRBJ1-5, with 8 bases identical to TRBD1. Germline-derived CDR1 and CDR2 are MDHEN and SYDVKM. V shed 2 bases and J 5 bases; nucleotides not matched to a gene: 11. This CDR3 has 17 residues. Complete variable domain (other parts from reference TRBV28 and TRBJ1-5): DVKVTQSSRYLVKRTGEKVFLECVQDMDHENMFWYRQDPGLGLRLIYFSYDVKMKEKGDIPEGYSVSREKKERFSLILESASTNQTSMYLCASSLPQGAPAYQPQHFGDGTRLSIL.

The chain recombines TRBV27 with TRBJ1-3, with 7 bases matching TRBD1. Germline values: CDR1 MNHEY, CDR2 SMNVEV (reference sequence). This CDR3 has 15 amino acids. V gave up 5 bases and J gave up 6 bases; unmatched junction bases: 10. The CDR3 reads CASSTLGGEENTIYF. The CDR3 DNA is TGTGCCAGCAGTACCTTAGGGGGCGAGGAAAACACCATATATTTT.

J is TRBJ2-1 and V is TRBV2, with D perhaps TRBD2 (6 bases). V was shortened by 1 base and J by 3 bases, with 10 bases between the two germline ends. Germline V CDR1 and CDR2: SNHLY, FYNNEI. The CDR3 spans 15 residues. DNA of the CDR3: TGTGCCAGCAGTGAAGTACTAGCTGACTACAATGAGCAGTTCTTC. It translates to CASSEVLADYNEQFF.

Points on this clone: Within the sample, other DNA sequences also encode this same CDR3. The chain employs TRBV6-5 and TRBJ2-5; 10 bases are shared with TRBD2. V lost 4 bases, J lost 0 bases, and 2 bases stayed unmatched. The CDR3 covers 15 residues. In germline, CDR1 is MNHEY, CDR2 SVGAGI. The CDR3 coding sequence is TGTGCCAGCAGTTTAGCGGGAGGTAACCAAGAGACCCAGTACTTC. Amino acid sequence: CASSLAGGNQETQYF.

The chain is built from TRBV11-2 and TRBJ1-1; possible D gene TRBD1, 5 bases. CDR1 and CDR2 (germline): SGHAT, FQNNGV. V shed 3 bases and J shed 2 bases, with 10 bases lying between them. This CDR3 spans 14 amino acids. CDR3: CASSFAGPNTEAFF. As DNA, the CDR3 is TGTGCCAGCAGCTTCGCAGGGCCAAACACTGAAGCTTTCTTT.

The table lists this clone with a count of one. In the same sample, other DNA sequences code for this CDR3. This sequence joins TRBV19 and TRBJ2-7; 7 nucleotides line up with TRBD1. CDR1 and CDR2 from the germline V gene are LNHDA and SQIVND (reference sequence). This CDR3 has 14 residues. Trimming at V came to 4 bases and at J to 5 bases, leaving 8 bases not matched to a gene. DNA for the CDR3: TGTGCCAGTAGTAGAGACAGGGATTTACACGAGCAGTACTTC. This encodes CASSRDRDLHEQYF.

The gene calls are TRBV6-6 and TRBJ1-4; D possibly corresponds to TRBD1 (5 bases). Trimming took 2 bases from V and 6 from J, leaving 13 bases between them. Germline CDR1 and CDR2: MNHNY and SVGAGI (reference sequence). This CDR3 is 15 amino acids long. This CDR3 reads CASSYTQVTDEKLFF. The CDR3 DNA is TGTGCCAGCAGTTACACACAGGTGACCGATGAAAAACTGTTTTTT.

The chain combines TRBV4-1 with TRBJ2-6, with a tentative D call TRBD1 (5 bases). V was clipped by 4 bases and J by 0 bases, with 10 bases between them. The CDR3 loop spans 16 amino acids. The germline CDR1 and CDR2 sequences are MGHRA and YSYEKL. DNA of the CDR3: TGCGCCAGCAGCCTTGACAGCAACTCTGGGGCCAACGTCCTGACTTTC. Its protein is CASSLDSNSGANVLTF.

The CDR3 loop is CAISASLEGYEQYF. CDR3 DNA: TGTGCCATCAGTGCTTCCCTCGAAGGCTACGAGCAGTACTTC. The chain recombines TRBV10-3 with TRBJ2-7; D ambiguous. The length of the CDR3 is 14 residues. Per the germline V gene, CDR1 is ENHRY and CDR2 is SYGVKD. V gave up 4 bases and J gave up 3 bases, with 13 bases separating them.

The rearrangement joins TRBV4-3 to TRBJ2-7, with D uncertain. The CDR3 spans 14 residues. Trimming shortened V by 0 bases and J by 7 bases, and 13 bases separated the two germline ends. Germline V gene lookup returns CDR1 LGHNA and CDR2 YSLEER. The CDR3: CASSQERISREQYF. The DNA of the CDR3 is TGCGCCAGCAGCCAAGAGCGCATTTCAAGGGAGCAGTACTTC.

The chain combines TRBV5-1 with TRBJ2-7; D not certain. The CDR3 is 13 residues long. Germline V CDR1 and CDR2: SGHRS, YFSETQ. V gave up 0 bases and J gave up 3 bases, with 7 bases separating them. The CDR3 loop reads CASSLGYGYEQYF. In DNA, the CDR3 is TGCGCCAGCAGCTTGGGGTATGGCTACGAGCAGTACTTC.

About this clone itself: Other DNA sequences within the sample encode an identical CDR3. This chain joins TRBV9 and TRBJ1-5; weak D call: TRBD1 (6 bases). Trimming removed 0 bases at V and 4 bases at J, with 11 bases between. The germline CDR1 and CDR2 sequences are SGDLS and YYNGEE. This CDR3 contains 15 residues. The CDR3 sequence: CASSVGGGPNQPQHF. DNA for the CDR3: TGTGCCAGCAGCGTAGGAGGGGGACCGAATCAGCCCCAGCATTTT.

The chain recombines TRBV13 with TRBJ2-5; D is ambiguous. Between the trimmed V and J ends, which lost 5 bases and 4 bases, there was a span of 8 bases. CDR3 length: 12 amino acids. Germline-derived CDR1 and CDR2 are PRHDT and FYEKMQ (reference sequence). The CDR3 spells CASSTGGETQYF. The CDR3 nucleotides read TGTGCCAGCAGCACGGGCGGAGAGACCCAGTACTTC.

As to this clone: A much bigger clone sits one base away, suggesting this may be a read error. Other DNA sequences in this sample translate to the same CDR3. The V call is TRBV13, the J call TRBJ1-1; D is ambiguous. The CDR3 has 12 amino acids. CDR1 is PRHDT, CDR2 FYEKMQ, per germline (reference sequence). Trimming took off 3 bases at V and 0 bases at J, with 2 bases between the two ends. The CDR3 DNA is TGTGCCAGCAGCTTTATGAACACTGAAGCTTTCTTT. This sequence encodes CASSFMNTEAFF.

The chain carries TRBV6-1 and TRBJ2-2; 7 bases are a match to TRBD2. The CDR3 contains 15 residues. Germline V CDR1 and CDR2: MNHNS, SASEGT. J was trimmed by 6 bases and V by 6 bases; bases with no gene match: 10. The CDR3 spells CASRPLADMPGELFF. The DNA for the CDR3 is TGTGCCAGCAGACCTCTAGCGGATATGCCCGGGGAGCTGTTTTTT.

The chain combines TRBV27 with TRBJ1-5; D ambiguous. The CDR3 loop spans 14 amino acids. The germline V gene encodes CDR1 MNHEY and CDR2 SMNVEV (reference sequence). V was cut by 2 bases and J by 4 bases, with 9 bases left in between. CDR3 in DNA: TGTGCCAGCAGTTTAGATAACTCTAATCAGCCCCAGCATTTT. It encodes CASSLDNSNQPQHF.

The CDR3 DNA is TGCGCCAGCAGCTACGGACAGTTGGACACCGGGGAGCTGTTTTTT. It yields the protein CASSYGQLDTGELFF. The V gene is TRBV5-1, the J gene TRBJ2-2; tentative D call: TRBD1 (6 bases). Germline CDR1 is SGHRS and CDR2 is YFSETQ. The V end was cut by 3 bases, the J end by 3 bases, with 12 bases between. The CDR3 loop spans 15 amino acids.

This chain's CDR3 is CASSPSGGLIEQFF. As DNA, the CDR3 is TGTGCCAGCAGCCCAAGCGGAGGTCTGATTGAGCAGTTCTTC. The chain is built from TRBV28 and TRBJ2-1, with a tentative D call TRBD2 (5 bases). There are 14 residues in the CDR3. The V gene's germline CDR1 is MDHEN and CDR2 SYDVKM. Deletions cut 6 bases from V and 9 bases from J, with 18 bases between.

The table lists this clone with a count of one. The V gene is TRBV25-1, the J gene TRBJ1-2; a weak D match, TRBD1 (5 bases). The ends were cut back, 4 bases at V and 2 bases at J, with 11 bases in the middle. Germline CDR1 is MGHDK and CDR2 is SYGVNS. The CDR3 covers 14 residues. The CDR3 sequence is CASSAWQGNYGYTF. Written as DNA, the CDR3 is TGTGCCAGCAGTGCCTGGCAGGGCAACTATGGCTACACCTTC.

The chain uses TRBV7-9 and TRBJ2-5; D is undetermined. V was trimmed by 8 bases and J by 1 base, leaving 11 bases between them. The CDR3 totals 13 residues. CDR1 is SEHNR, CDR2 FQNEAQ, per germline (reference sequence). The CDR3 bases are TGTGCCAGCGAAGACATCTTCCAAGAGACCCAGTACTTC. This sequence encodes CASEDIFQETQYF.

The V and J genes are TRBV13 and TRBJ1-1; maybe TRBD1 (5 bases). Germline V CDR1 and CDR2: PRHDT, FYEKMQ (reference sequence). The V end lost 1 base, the J end lost 4 bases, and 7 bases lay between the germline ends. CDR3 size: 13 residues. CDR3: CASSLEQATEAFF. For the CDR3, the DNA is TGTGCCAGCAGCTTAGAACAGGCCACTGAAGCTTTCTTT.

The table lists this clone with a count of one. The genes are TRBV19 and TRBJ2-7; D not certain. The CDR3 is 14 residues long. The V and J ends lost 4 bases and 0 bases respectively, with 10 bases between them. CDR1 is LNHDA and CDR2 is SQIVND in the germline V gene (reference sequence). CDR3 DNA: TGTGCCAGTAGTACCGGTTTATTCTCCTACGAGCAGTACTTC. It encodes CASSTGLFSYEQYF.

The chain is built from TRBV27 and TRBJ2-5; TRBD2 agrees at 9 bases. In germline, CDR1 is MNHEY, CDR2 SMNVEV (reference sequence). The CDR3 is made up of 16 amino acids. Trimming cost V 5 bases and J 2 bases; bases outside gene matches: 9. This CDR3 reads CASSPSSGEQQETQYF. CDR3 sequence (DNA): TGTGCCAGCAGTCCGTCTAGCGGGGAGCAGCAAGAGACCCAGTACTTC.

This chain joins TRBV21-1 and TRBJ2-5; the D call of TRBD1 is as the table states it, not checked on the DNA. TRBV21-1 is a documented pseudogene. The CDR3 sequence is 16 residues long. The CDR3 nucleotides are TGTGCCAGCAGCAAAGAGGACAGGCCGTCGCAAGAGACCCAGTACTTC. Translation: CASSKEDRPSQETQYF.